This TCR beta chain stems from a study of cytotoxic CD8 clonotypes in ibrutinib-treated CLL. This CDR3 is built from 19 residues. Germline V gene lookup returns CDR1 SEHNR and CDR2 FQNEAQ (reference sequence). V was clipped by 5 bases and J by 0 bases; unmatched bases: 11. Profiling relied on immunoSEQ multiplex PCR, and the TCRdb table lists in-frame clones only, not all of them. Of about 200,000 clones listed, around 75% are singletons. The rearrangement uses TRBV7-9 and TRBJ2-1; 12 bases are shared with TRBD2. Sequenced here: PBMCs, sampled after 12 months of ibrutinib treatment. The clonotype was recovered from a human donor with chronic lymphocytic leukemia. As DNA, the CDR3 is TGTGCCAGCAGCAAAGGACTAGCGGGACTGGCCTTCTCCTACAATGAGCAGTTCTTC. Residues: CASSKGLAGLAFSYNEQFF.